This TCR beta chain was obtained from a study of blood T cell repertoires in COVID-19. Study-level background: Sources were T cells, B-cell-depleted T cells, or PBMCs; the material itself was cDNA or gDNA.

Using immunoSEQ multiplex PCR, the repertoire was profiled, and TCRdb retains in-frame clones only, with some absent. The repertoire holds a few hundred thousand clones, with 70% to 90% as singletons. This clone has a single count. This CDR3 region has 14 residues. Donors were grouped by their self-reported clinical history. V and J are TRBV7-5 and TRBJ2-5; the table's D call, TRBD2, was not checked against the DNA. TRBV7-5 is an annotated pseudogene. This clonotype was obtained from a woman between 50 and 59 years old who had been exposed to COVID-19. The sample consisted of PBMCs or T cells enriched from blood (not recorded which). The CDR3 spells CVRSWWRKEETQYF. The CDR3 DNA reads TGTGTCAGAAGCTGGTGGAGAAAAGAAGAGACCCAGTACTTC.